A single sample gave rise to the 31 T cell receptor beta chains below, sequenced in a study of blood T cell repertoires in COVID-19. Clones were read by immunoSEQ multiplex PCR, and TCRdb kept only the in-frame ones, dropping some. The sample carries roughly 120,000 clones, 90% recorded once. The sample comprised peripheral blood. The receptors stem from a woman in her sixties or seventies with COVID-19, enrolled during active disease.

The CDR3 nucleotides are TGTGCCAGCAGCTCGGTGGGGGGGACCGCCTACAATGAGCAGTTCTTC. Translated: CASSSVGGTAYNEQFF. V gene TRBV7-3 combines with J gene TRBJ2-1, with 7 bases fitting TRBD2. This CDR3 is 16 amino acids long. After removal of 4 bases from V and 2 bases from J, the junction contained 8 bases not matched to a gene. Germline CDR1 SGHTA, CDR2 FQGTGA.

This chain connects TRBV10-3 to TRBJ2-1; 9 bases agree with TRBD1. The germline CDR1 and CDR2 sequences are ENHRY and SYGVKD. After removal of 7 bases from V and 7 bases from J, the junction contained 5 bases not matched to a gene. The CDR3 covers 13 residues. The CDR3 reads CAITSDRGNEQFF. CDR3 DNA sequence: TGTGCCATCACCTCCGACAGGGGGAATGAGCAGTTCTTC.

The rearrangement links TRBV7-3 to TRBJ2-1; 15 nucleotides line up with TRBD2. Losses at the gene ends were 5 bases for V and 8 bases for J; bases not matched to a gene: 4. This CDR3 region has 15 residues. Germline lookup yields CDR1 SGHTA and CDR2 FQGTGA. DNA for the CDR3: TGTGCCAGCAGCCGGACTAGCGGGGGGGCCGATGAGCAGTTCTTC. As protein: CASSRTSGGADEQFF.

The genes are TRBV7-6 and TRBJ2-3, with 7 bases lining up with TRBD2. Germline-derived CDR1 and CDR2 are SGHVS and FNYEAQ. Trimming cost V 1 base and J 4 bases; bases outside gene matches: 5. The CDR3 runs 15 residues. The CDR3 coding sequence is TGTGCCAGCAGCTTAGGATCGGGGGGATCAGATACGCAGTATTTT. Protein product: CASSLGSGGSDTQYF.

The chain recombines TRBV6-6 with TRBJ1-1; D remains ambiguous. Germline CDR1 and CDR2: MNHNY and SVGAGI (reference sequence). The V gene lost 6 bases and the J gene lost 1 base, with 9 bases spanning the gap. CDR3 length: 13 residues. CDR3 sequence: CASRSTENTEAFF. The CDR3 DNA reads as TGTGCCAGCAGGTCAACTGAGAACACTGAAGCTTTCTTT.

J is TRBJ1-5 and V is TRBV2, with D possibly TRBD1 on 5 matching bases. This CDR3 contains 15 residues. Per germline, CDR1 SNHLY and CDR2 FYNNEI. Trimming cost V 8 bases and J 1 base, with 15 bases left between them. The CDR3 region is CASGGGERSNQPQHF. The CDR3 DNA sequence: TGTGCCAGCGGCGGGGGGGAGCGGAGCAATCAGCCCCAGCATTTT.

In its sample, this clone was seen once. V usage is TRBV18 and J usage is TRBJ2-7; TRBD1 aligns across 10 bases. The V gene end was trimmed by 3 bases and the J gene end by 2 bases; junction bases not matched to a gene: 4. The germline gives CDR1 KGHSH, CDR2 LQKENI. The CDR3 extends over 15 amino acids. The CDR3 reads CASSPPGQGPYEQYF. Here the CDR3 DNA reads TGTGCCAGCTCACCCCCGGGACAGGGGCCCTACGAGCAGTACTTC.

The V gene is TRBV5-1, the J gene TRBJ2-2, with 7 bases lining up with TRBD2. There are 16 residues in the CDR3. Germline values: CDR1 SGHRS, CDR2 YFSETQ. Trimming took 6 bases from V and 4 from J; bases not matched to a gene: 12. This CDR3 is CASTFLAVAGTGELFF. Here the CDR3 DNA reads TGCGCCAGCACATTCTTGGCGGTAGCGGGCACCGGGGAGCTGTTTTTT.

DNA for the CDR3: TGTGCCATCACCCGTACAGGGGGGACTGAAGCTTTCTTT. Amino acids: CAITRTGGTEAFF. J is TRBJ1-1 and V is TRBV10-3; the match to TRBD1 covers 8 bases. Germline V CDR1 and CDR2: ENHRY, SYGVKD. The CDR3 runs to 13 residues. J was trimmed by 5 bases and V by 7 bases; bases with no gene match: 6.

The chain recombines TRBV29-1 with TRBJ2-1; 9 bases fit TRBD2. The CDR3 covers 14 residues. Germline V gene lookup returns CDR1 SQVTM and CDR2 ANQGSEA. V trimming: 8 bases; J trimming: 4 bases; junction bases outside the gene matches: 9. CDR3 bases: TGCAGCACCCGCGGGGGGGCTTTATACAATGAGCAGTTCTTC. This encodes CSTRGGALYNEQFF.

This chain joins TRBV9 and TRBJ1-3, with TRBD1 identical over 9 bases. V dropped 0 bases and J dropped 2; count of bases not matched to a gene: 12. There are 19 residues in the CDR3. Per germline, CDR1 SGDLS and CDR2 YYNGEE. CDR3 sequence: CASSVENVRQGDTGNTIYF. The DNA for the CDR3 is TGTGCCAGCAGCGTAGAAAATGTCCGACAGGGGGATACTGGAAACACCATATATTTT.

The chain combines TRBV7-2 with TRBJ2-7, with TRBD2 identical over 11 bases. V shed 5 bases, J shed 5 bases, and the junction held 17 bases outside the gene matches. The CDR3 has 18 residues. Germline CDR1 reads SGHTA; CDR2 reads FQGNSA. CDR3 DNA: TGTGCCAGCAGCAAACCGATAGCTAATAGCGGGGGGGCCCACGAGCAGTACTTC. The encoded protein is CASSKPIANSGGAHEQYF.

The rearrangement uses TRBV7-9 and TRBJ2-2, with TRBD1 as a possible D gene (5 bases). Germline V gene sequence: CDR1 SEHNR, CDR2 FQNEAQ (reference sequence). Trimming pared 5 bases from V and 6 bases from J, leaving 19 bases between. CDR3 length equals 16 residues. CDR3 residues: CASSINAGFSAGELFF. As DNA, the CDR3 is TGTGCCAGCAGCATAAACGCAGGGTTTAGTGCCGGGGAGCTGTTTTTT.

V is TRBV11-2 and J is TRBJ2-7; 7 positions agree with TRBD1. Trimming took 5 bases from V and 0 from J; bases not matched to a gene: 10. The CDR3 runs to 16 residues. Per the germline V gene, CDR1 is SGHAT and CDR2 is FQNNGV. The CDR3 here is CASSPGRGGSSYEQYF. In DNA form, the CDR3 reads TGTGCCAGCAGCCCGGGTCGAGGGGGCTCCTCCTACGAGCAGTACTTC.

V is TRBV9 and J is TRBJ2-3, with a tentative D call TRBD1 (5 bases). The CDR3 loop spans 18 amino acids. Trimming left V 6 bases short and J 2 bases short, with 25 bases between. Germline loops: CDR1 SGDLS, CDR2 YYNGEE. The CDR3 is CASNANRKGLSYTDTQYF. CDR3 in DNA: TGTGCCAGCAATGCAAACAGGAAGGGCCTTTCTTACACAGATACGCAGTATTTT. Full variable domain (rest looked up from reference TRBV9 and TRBJ2-3): DSGVTQTPKHLITATGQRVTLRCSPRSGDLSVYWYQQSLDQGLQFLIQYYNGEERAKGNILERFSAQQFPDLHSELNLSSLELGDSALYFCASNANRKGLSYTDTQYFGPGTRLTVL.

This chain links TRBV5-1 with TRBJ2-3; 11 nucleotides agree with TRBD1. This CDR3 comprises 15 residues. Trimming at V came to 4 bases and at J to 4 bases, leaving 5 bases not matched to a gene. Germline V gene lookup returns CDR1 SGHRS and CDR2 YFSETQ. In DNA, the CDR3 is TGCGCCAGCAGCGTCGGACAGGGGGCGGCAGATACGCAGTATTTT. It specifies CASSVGQGAADTQYF.

This clone was picked up a small number of times. The rearrangement links TRBV29-1 to TRBJ1-2; 11 bases fit TRBD1. Germline loops: CDR1 SQVTM, CDR2 ANQGSEA. The J segment lost 4 bases and the V segment lost 7 bases, leaving 2 bases of the junction unmatched. This CDR3 is built from 12 residues. CDR3 region: CSAGQGAYGYTF. The CDR3 DNA reads TGCAGCGCCGGACAGGGGGCCTATGGCTACACCTTC.

This sequence joins TRBV18 and TRBJ1-2; D is possibly TRBD1 (6 bases). CDR3 length: 15 amino acids. In germline, CDR1 is KGHSH, CDR2 LQKENI. The germline V and J ends were trimmed by 1 base and 6 bases, with 15 bases remaining between them. CDR3 residues: CASSPREQGWNGYTF. The DNA for the CDR3 is TGTGCCAGCTCACCACGGGAACAGGGATGGAATGGCTACACCTTC. Based on the CDR3 plus reference TRBV18 and TRBJ1-2, the full variable domain is NAGVMQNPRHLVRRRGQEARLRCSPMKGHSHVYWYRQLPEEGLKFMVYLQKENIIDESGMPKERFSAEFPKEGPSILRIQQVVRGDSAAYFCASSPREQGWNGYTFGSGTRLTVV.

This chain joins TRBV19 and TRBJ1-4, with D maybe TRBD1 (6 bases). Germline CDR1 reads LNHDA; CDR2 reads SQIVND (reference sequence). The CDR3 extends over 20 amino acids. Trimming removed 4 bases from V and 0 bases from J, with 24 bases in between. CDR3 residues: CASSKGRPRRQAPTNEKLFF. CDR3 DNA sequence: TGTGCCAGTAGTAAAGGGCGGCCAAGGAGACAGGCTCCAACTAATGAAAAACTGTTTTTT.

The genes are TRBV12-3 or TRBV12-4 and TRBJ1-3; no clear D gene. V lost 3 bases to trimming and J lost 4 bases, with 4 bases between them. The CDR3 consists of 12 residues. The CDR3 DNA is TGTGCCAGCAGTTTCTCCGGAAACACCATATATTTT. Its protein is CASSFSGNTIYF.

J is TRBJ1-5 and V is TRBV5-6, with D possibly being TRBD1 (6 bases). The CDR3 consists of 16 residues. V lost 1 base and J 6 bases, leaving 17 bases between the germline ends. Germline CDR1 reads SGHDT; CDR2 reads YYEEEE. The CDR3 DNA is TGTGCCAGCAGCTTGAGGTCAGGGGATATGAGTCAGCCCCAGCATTTT. This codes for CASSLRSGDMSQPQHF. The full variable domain, its missing parts supplied by reference TRBV5-6 and TRBJ1-5, is DAGVTQSPTHLIKTRGQQVTLRCSPKSGHDTVSWYQQALGQGPQFIFQYYEEEERQRGNFPDRFSGHQFPNYSSELNVNALLLGDSALYLCASSLRSGDMSQPQHFGDGTRLSIL.

V is TRBV7-9 and J is TRBJ2-7, with D unclear. Germline V gene data show CDR1 as SEHNR and CDR2 as FQNEAQ (reference sequence). V was trimmed by 1 base and J by 3 bases, leaving 4 bases between them. The CDR3 contains 12 residues. The CDR3 DNA follows: TGTGCCAGCAGCTTAGTCAGCTACGAGCAGTACTTC. As protein: CASSLVSYEQYF.

This chain links TRBV3-1 (or the pseudogene TRBV3-2) with TRBJ2-7, with no clear D. V lost 4 bases to trimming and J lost 3 bases, with 13 bases between them. The CDR3 length is 14 residues. Germline V CDR1 and CDR2: LGHDT, YNNKEL (reference sequence). DNA of the CDR3: TGTGCCAGCAGCCGACATTGGGTTGACTACGAGCAGTACTTC. It translates to CASSRHWVDYEQYF.

The rearrangement joins TRBV6-5 to TRBJ1-1, with D perhaps TRBD1 (6 bases). The CDR3 sequence is 16 residues long. The germline CDR1 and CDR2 sequences are MNHEY and SVGAGI. Trimming pared 2 bases from V and 6 bases from J, leaving 19 bases between. The CDR3 reads CASSYGIGQSGAEAFF. The CDR3 DNA is TGTGCCAGCAGTTACGGGATCGGACAGTCAGGCGCTGAAGCTTTCTTT.

This chain connects TRBV4-1 to TRBJ1-1; weak D call: TRBD1 (5 bases). Germline V lookup: CDR1 MGHRA, CDR2 YSYEKL. This CDR3 has 13 residues. The ends were cut back, 5 bases at V and 5 bases at J, with 12 bases in the middle. The CDR3, as DNA: TGCGCCAGCAGCTACAGGTCTGATACTGAAGCTTTCTTT. Residues: CASSYRSDTEAFF.

The gene calls are TRBV6-5 and TRBJ1-2, with 7 nucleotides matching TRBD1. Germline loops: CDR1 MNHEY, CDR2 SVGAGI. The CDR3 length is 13 residues. The junction had 6 bases not matched to a gene; V was cut back by 5 bases and J by 6 bases. CDR3 in amino acids: CASSRDRDNGYTF. The CDR3 DNA sequence: TGTGCCAGCAGTAGAGACAGGGACAATGGCTACACCTTC.

V gene TRBV15 combines with J gene TRBJ2-2; no clear D gene. The germline V gene has CDR1 LNHNV and CDR2 YYDKDF (reference sequence). The V end was cut by 0 bases, the J end by 4 bases, with 9 bases between. The CDR3 runs to 15 residues. The CDR3 bases are TGTGCCACCAGCAGAGAGGCCCGCCTCACCGGGGAGCTGTTTTTT. Its translation: CATSREARLTGELFF.

The chain is built from TRBV27 and TRBJ1-2; D unclear. From germline, CDR1 is MNHEY and CDR2 SMNVEV (reference sequence). There are 16 residues in the CDR3. Trimming left V 6 bases short and J 7 bases short, with 24 bases between. The CDR3 here is CASSRLSVGNLGGYTF. CDR3 in DNA: TGTGCCAGCAGCAGGTTGTCCGTCGGCAACCTGGGTGGCTACACCTTC.

The gene calls are TRBV2 and TRBJ1-3; 9 bases agree with TRBD1. There are 14 residues in the CDR3. Germline CDR1 reads SNHLY; CDR2 reads FYNNEI. With V trimmed by 7 bases and J by 4 bases, 5 bases remained unmatched. The CDR3 coding sequence is TGTGCCAGCACCCGTGGACAGGGGGGAAACACCATATATTTT. As protein: CASTRGQGGNTIYF.

The rearrangement joins TRBV15 to TRBJ1-1; D uncertain. The CDR3 loop spans 14 amino acids. Trimming left V 3 bases short and J 1 base short, with 9 bases between. Germline V gene lookup returns CDR1 LNHNV and CDR2 YYDKDF (reference sequence). The CDR3 protein is CATSSSAGNTEAFF. The CDR3 nucleotides read TGTGCCACCAGCAGCTCTGCGGGGAACACTGAAGCTTTCTTT.

The chain uses TRBV4-2 and TRBJ2-7; the D gene is possibly TRBD1 (6 bases). Between the trimmed V and J ends, which lost 0 bases and 0 bases, there was a span of 9 bases. Germline-derived CDR1 and CDR2 are LGHNA and YNFKEQ. The CDR3 covers 15 residues. As DNA, the CDR3 is TGTGCCAGCAGCCAAGACAGACAGGTCTCCTACGAGCAGTACTTC. Amino acid sequence: CASSQDRQVSYEQYF.